These 7 T cell receptor beta chains were sequenced from one sample in a study of OX40 agonist ivuxolimab in advanced cancers. Libraries were built with the immunoSEQ multiplex PCR assay. This immuneACCESS table, as held by TCRdb, lists in-frame sequences with V and J called but not all clones. Of the missing ones, under half trace to an unresolved V gene in checked studies; the others have no known cause. Within this sample are around 77,000 clones, with approximately 90% of them counted one time only. The top ten clonotypes cover around 4.4% of the sample. The specimen comprised CD4+ or CD8+ T cells sorted from blood, sampled in a trial of the OX40 agonist ivuxolimab. These receptors came from an adult with an advanced solid tumor such as melanoma, head and neck, liver or kidney cancer.

The chain couples TRBV9 to TRBJ2-3; TRBD1 agrees at 10 bases. Germline CDR1 reads SGDLS; CDR2 reads YYNGEE. The CDR3 contains 17 residues. Trimming removed 3 bases from V and 3 bases from J; junction bases left unmatched: 10. The CDR3 coding sequence is TGTGCCAGCAGCGACCTCACCGGGACAGGGGAGACAGATACGCAGTATTTT. Its protein is CASSDLTGTGETDTQYF.

The chain carries TRBV2 and TRBJ1-1; no clear D. The germline V and J ends were trimmed by 7 bases and 4 bases, with 13 bases remaining between them. The CDR3 runs 13 residues. Germline assignment: CDR1 SNHLY and CDR2 FYNNEI. The CDR3 DNA is TGTGCCAGCAAACGGGAGGAGGGCACTGAAGCTTTCTTT. Amino acid sequence: CASKREEGTEAFF.

The chain couples TRBV5-1 to TRBJ1-2, with TRBD1 as a possible D gene (6 bases). CDR3 length equals 14 residues. In germline, CDR1 is SGHRS, CDR2 YFSETQ. V lost 0 bases and J 2 bases, leaving 8 bases between the germline ends. The CDR3 region is CASSLDRANYGYTF. DNA of the CDR3: TGCGCCAGCAGCTTGGACAGGGCGAACTATGGCTACACCTTC.

Note on this clone: The junction departs from germline at one end; a sequencing error may be responsible. This chain links TRBV7-2 with TRBJ2-1, with D possibly being TRBD1 (5 bases). This CDR3 region has 14 residues. CDR1 and CDR2 (germline): SGHTA, FQGNSA. CDR3 DNA sequence: TGTGCCAGCAACTTACAGGCAGGCTACAATGAGCAGTTCTTC. It encodes CASNLQAGYNEQFF. Based on the CDR3 plus reference TRBV7-2 and TRBJ2-1, the full variable domain is GAGVSQSPSNKVTEKGKDVELRCDPISGHTALYWYRQSLGQGLEFLIYFQGNSAPDKSGLPSDRFSAERTGGSVSTLTIQRTQQEDSAVYLCASNLQAGYNEQFFGPGTRLTVL.

This clone was seen once. The gene calls are TRBV7-2 and TRBJ1-2; 7 nucleotides agree with TRBD1. This CDR3 comprises 14 residues. J was trimmed by 8 bases and V by 3 bases; bases with no gene match: 9. Germline V gene data show CDR1 as SGHTA and CDR2 as FQGNSA. CDR3 nucleotide sequence: TGTGCCAGCAGCTTGGGACAGCCTACCCCCGGCTACACCTTC. It yields the protein CASSLGQPTPGYTF.

This rearrangement joins TRBV11-3 to TRBJ2-5; TRBD2 matches at 10 bases. V was pared by 2 bases and J by 7 bases, with 4 bases of the junction left unmatched. The germline V gene has CDR1 SGHNT and CDR2 YENEEA. The CDR3 covers 14 residues. In DNA, the CDR3 is TGTGCCAGCAGCTTATCGCTAGCGGGAGCGACCCAGTACTTC. Amino acids: CASSLSLAGATQYF.

This sequence joins TRBV6-5 and TRBJ2-7, with 7 bases fitting TRBD1. The junction had 11 bases not matched to a gene; V was cut back by 0 bases and J by 6 bases. The CDR3 consists of 16 residues. Germline CDR1 MNHEY, CDR2 SVGAGI. In nucleotides, the CDR3 is TGTGCCAGCAGTTACTCGCCGGCAGGGGGTGTTAGCGAGCAGTACTTC. Translated, it gives CASSYSPAGGVSEQYF.